The text below deals with one T cell receptor beta chain. Antigen: not known. Using immunoSEQ multiplex PCR, the repertoire was profiled, and TCRdb retains in-frame clones only, with some absent. The sample consists of approximately 2,000,000 clones, roughly 90% of them appearing once. Trimming took off 1 base at V and 2 bases at J, with 8 bases between the two ends. Germline assignment: CDR1 SGHTA and CDR2 FQGNSA. The CDR3 is 14 amino acids. The source of the sample is a study of shared clonotypes between healthy human individuals. Study at large: CD4 naive and memory got three plates each, CD8 naive two, CD8 memory one.

Whole-study findings and limits: Several donors had roughly 5% of their naive CD4 clonotypes in common. The genetic and exposure-history diversity represented was limited by few donors.

Sample: naive CD4+ T cells from PBMCs. Subset specified: CD45RA+ positively selected. The chain links TRBV7-2 to TRBJ1-2, with no clear D. The clonotype originates from a man aged 18 to 30 in good health. Some clones in this sample may be carry-over from other donors' samples. The CDR3 protein is CASSLEVPNYGYTF. CDR3 sequence (DNA): TGTGCCAGCAGCTTAGAGGTTCCAAACTATGGCTACACCTTC.